This note documents a single TCR beta chain sequence. The CDR3 runs to 14 residues. V lost 4 bases, J lost 3 bases, and 5 bases stayed unmatched. Germline V gene data show CDR1 as DFQATT and CDR2 as SNEGSKA (reference sequence). As originally analysed: How many nucleated cells were present was estimated from reference gene primer amplification. The assay was immunoSEQ multiplex PCR, and TCRdb's table has in-frame clones only and misses some. Clone size and the V and J calls come from that table; the DNA yielded D and trimming. This table has 150,000 to 200,000 clones, around 82% appearing once. This sample was included in a study of blood T cell repertoires in COVID-19. Study-wide context: Sites in the United States, Italy and Spain provided acute and convalescent COVID-19 samples. T cells, B-cell-depleted T cells, or PBMCs provided the cDNA or gDNA that served as material.

The receptor comes from a woman aged 80 or over with acute or convalescent COVID-19. The material sequenced was peripheral blood. The chain has TRBV20-1 and TRBJ1-2; 10 bases align to TRBD1. The CDR3 region is CSAIDRGHDYGYTF. The CDR3 DNA reads TGCAGTGCTATTGACAGGGGGCACGACTATGGCTACACCTTC.